What follows is one T cell receptor beta chain and its context. Its antigen is unidentified. Investigators reverse transcribed all isolated RNA, so they sequenced expressed TCRB transcripts. Sequencing used immunoSEQ multiplex PCR; TCRdb keeps in-frame clones, though not all of them. The repertoire has 300,000 to 350,000 clones, roughly 9% of them found once; the top ten carry approximately 1%. The V gene lost 3 bases and the J gene lost 5 bases, with 14 bases spanning the gap. The length of the CDR3 is 15 residues. Germline V gene lookup returns CDR1 MGHDK and CDR2 SYGVNS. The record originates from a study of beta chain features in type 1 diabetes. General study results and limits: Shorter TCRB CDR3s, moderately but significantly so, were found in Type 1 diabetes patients in all four CD4+ subsets. Type 1 diabetes patients had fewer VDJ junction insertions and more deletions.

This sequence originates from a man aged 25-40 years with type 1 diabetes. The specimen sequenced was central memory CD4+ T cells from blood. V and J are TRBV25-1 and TRBJ1-3; a weak D match, TRBD1 (5 bases). DNA of the CDR3: TGTGCCAGCAGTGATCACGGGCAGGGACGAAACACCATATATTTT. Translating gives CASSDHGQGRNTIYF.